The rows below give T cell receptor beta chains drawn from one sample of a study of PD-L1 blockade in urothelial cancer. Sequencing was performed with immunoSEQ multiplex PCR; in TCRdb, only in-frame clones are kept and a portion is missing. The sample yields 100,000 or so clones, approximately 86% seen once. The sequenced sample was PBMCs, obtained around atezolizumab (anti-PD-L1) treatment. The receptors were gathered from a man aged 45 to 65 with urothelial cancer. Each CDR3 is given with its conserved first and last residue. A D gene is named only where the DNA matches it firmly. Clone sizes are given selectively: once, few, many, or a class where the clone is expanded.

clone size	D gene	V gene	J gene	CDR3 DNA	CDR3 protein
.	TRBD1	TRBV28	TRBJ2-3	TGTGCCAGCAGCAGCCCAGACAGGGACACAGATACGCAGTATTTT	CASSSPDRDTDTQYF
many	TRBD1	TRBV27	TRBJ2-7	TGTGCCAGCAGTTTAGACAGGGGACTCTACGAGCAGTACTTC	CASSLDRGLYEQYF
.	TRBD2	TRBV19	TRBJ2-3	TGTGCCAGTAGCCGGACTAGCGGAGACACAGATACGCAGTATTTT	CASSRTSGDTDTQYF
.	TRBD2	TRBV5-1	TRBJ2-7	TGCGCCAGCAGCCTGACACCCGGGGTAGCGGGAGACGCCGAGCAGTACTTC	CASSLTPGVAGDAEQYF
few	.	TRBV6-5	TRBJ2-7	TGTGCCAGCAGTTACAGACCTAGGGGGTACGAGCAGTACTTC	CASSYRPRGYEQYF
.	.	TRBV18	TRBJ1-4	TGTGCCAGCTCACAAGCAGGGTTAAATGAAAAACTGTTTTTT	CASSQAGLNEKLFF
.	.	TRBV21-1	TRBJ1-5	TGTGCCAGCAGCAAAGGGACAACAGATAGCAATCAGCCCCAGCATTTT	CASSKGTTDSNQPQHF
.	.	TRBV6-5	TRBJ2-5	TGTGCCAGCAGTAGGACGGGAAAAGAGACCCAGTACTTC	CASSRTGKETQYF
.	TRBD2	TRBV5-4	TRBJ2-5	TGTGCCAGCAGCGTGAGACTAGCGGGAAGGGAGACCCAGTACTTC	CASSVRLAGRETQYF
.	TRBD2	TRBV7-7	TRBJ2-1	TGTGCTAGCGGGTTAGCGGGAGGGAATGAGCAGTTCTTC	CASGLAGGNEQFF
.	.	TRBV7-6	TRBJ1-3	TGTGCCAGCAGCCCTGGACACGGCTCTGGAAACACCATATATTTT	CASSPGHGSGNTIYF
.	TRBD1	TRBV19	TRBJ2-7	TGTGCCAGTAGTCCCTCGGGACAGGGCGCCTACGAGCAGTACTTC	CASSPSGQGAYEQYF
.	.	TRBV21-1	TRBJ2-7	TGTGCCAGCAGCCCCCGCGGCAGCTCCTACGAGCAGTACTTC	CASSPRGSSYEQYF
.	.	TRBV2	TRBJ1-6	TGTGCCAGCAAATTAGGTCAGGGAAATTCACCCCTCCACTTT	CASKLGQGNSPLHF
.	.	TRBV28	TRBJ2-2	TGTGCCAGCACTTTGAGGGTCCCCTCACTCACCGGGGAGCTGTTTTTT	CASTLRVPSLTGELFF
.	.	TRBV5-5	TRBJ1-2	TGTGCCAGCAGCTTGGGAGGTTCGATCCTCTATGGCTACACCTTC	CASSLGGSILYGYTF
.	.	TRBV10-1	TRBJ1-6	TGCGCCAGCAGTGAGTCTGTACTGGACAGTGCTCGCTCCTATAATTCACCCCTCCACTTT	CASSESVLDSARSYNSPLHF
.	TRBD1	TRBV5-6	TRBJ2-7	TGTGCCAGCAGCTCTCCGGGACAGAACTACGAGCAGTACTTC	CASSSPGQNYEQYF
.	.	TRBV5-1	TRBJ2-7	TGCGCCAGCAGCTTGGTGGGTCAGGGTGACACCTACGAGCAGTACTTC	CASSLVGQGDTYEQYF
few	.	TRBV19	TRBJ2-5	TGTGCCAGTAGTACCGGACAGGTCGGGGGGACCCAGTACTTC	CASSTGQVGGTQYF
.	.	TRBV28	TRBJ1-5	TGTGCCAGCAGTTTCCTACAGGGTTGGAATCAGCCCCAGCATTTT	CASSFLQGWNQPQHF
.	.	TRBV10-3	TRBJ1-5	TGTGCCATCAGTGAGGAAGGGGCGGCTCAGCCCCAGCATTTT	CAISEEGAAQPQHF
.	.	TRBV5-5	TRBJ2-3	TGTGCCAGCCACAGACCCACTAGCACAGATACGCAGTATTTT	CASHRPTSTDTQYF
.	.	TRBV28	TRBJ1-6	TGTGCCAGCAGGCCGGTGGACAGCCCGTCCCATAATTCACCCCTCCACTTT	CASRPVDSPSHNSPLHF